Each of the 20 T cell receptor beta chains below was sequenced from the same sample in a study of blood T cell repertoires in COVID-19. Sequencing used immunoSEQ multiplex PCR; TCRdb keeps in-frame clones, though not all of them. In the table there are about 250,000 clones, roughly 88% of which are singletons. Sequencing was carried out using peripheral blood. The receptors come from a man aged 80 or over with acute or convalescent COVID-19.

The rearrangement links TRBV7-3 to TRBJ2-4, with TRBD1 matching over 9 bases. The germline V gene encodes CDR1 SGHTA and CDR2 FQGTGA. This CDR3 has 15 residues. The V and J ends lost 2 bases and 6 bases, in that order; junction bases with no gene match: 5. CDR3 nucleotides: TGTGCCAGCAGCTTAGGGGACAGGGAGCCAAACATTCAGTACTTC. Translating it yields CASSLGDREPNIQYF.

The gene calls are TRBV6-5 and TRBJ1-5; maybe TRBD1 (6 bases). The CDR3 spans 15 residues. Germline V gives CDR1 MNHEY, CDR2 SVGAGI. V was clipped by 6 bases and J by 0 bases, with 12 bases between them. This CDR3 is CASSLGGASNQPQHF. CDR3 DNA: TGTGCCAGCAGCCTTGGGGGCGCTAGCAATCAGCCCCAGCATTTT.

The chain is built from TRBV24-1 and TRBJ1-1; 7 bases are shared with TRBD1. With 5 bases clipped from V and 8 bases from J, the junction kept 4 bases outside the gene matches. CDR3 size: 12 residues. Germline CDR1 KGHDR, CDR2 SFDVKD. The CDR3 coding sequence is TGTGCCACCAGTGCTCGGACAGGCGAAGCTTTCTTT. It translates to CATSARTGEAFF.

The chain links TRBV6-1 to TRBJ1-2; 9 bases line up with TRBD1. The CDR3 is 15 amino acids. V shed 2 bases and J 4 bases; nucleotides not matched to a gene: 5. Per germline, CDR1 MNHNS and CDR2 SASEGT. This CDR3 reads CASSESRDRAYGYTF. CDR3 coding DNA: TGTGCCAGCAGTGAATCGAGGGACAGGGCCTATGGCTACACCTTC.

The V gene is TRBV10-3, the J gene TRBJ1-5; D uncertain. Germline assignment: CDR1 ENHRY and CDR2 SYGVKD. V was clipped by 4 bases and J by 0 bases, with 4 bases between them. The CDR3 length is 13 residues. In nucleotides, the CDR3 is TGTGCCATCAGTGCCAATAGCAATCAGCCCCAGCATTTT. Its protein product is CAISANSNQPQHF.

V gene TRBV19 combines with J gene TRBJ2-1; D might be TRBD2 (6 bases). Trimming cost V 4 bases and J 4 bases, with 14 bases left between them. CDR1 and CDR2 from the germline V gene are LNHDA and SQIVND (reference sequence). This CDR3 has 15 amino acids. The CDR3 sequence: CASSKATGLYNEQFF. CDR3 DNA sequence: TGTGCCAGTAGTAAAGCCACGGGACTGTACAATGAGCAGTTCTTC.

A few counts support this clone. The rearrangement joins TRBV19 to TRBJ2-1; TRBD1 agrees at 10 bases. Germline assignment: CDR1 LNHDA and CDR2 SQIVND (reference sequence). J lost 4 bases, V lost 6 bases, and 9 bases had no gene match. This CDR3 is built from 16 residues. The CDR3 protein is CASSSPGTGAYNEQFF. CDR3 DNA sequence: TGTGCCAGTAGCTCCCCCGGGACAGGGGCATACAATGAGCAGTTCTTC.

The CDR3 DNA reads TGTGCCAGCAGTTTACGGGGGGGTAGGGGAAACACCATATATTTT. Amino acid sequence: CASSLRGGRGNTIYF. The rearrangement links TRBV27 to TRBJ1-3, with D tentatively TRBD1 (5 bases). V was trimmed by 2 bases and J by 4 bases, leaving 12 bases between them. Germline values: CDR1 MNHEY, CDR2 SMNVEV (reference sequence). The CDR3 has 15 amino acids.

V and J are TRBV7-9 and TRBJ1-1; D perhaps matches TRBD1 (6 bases). With 2 bases removed from V and 0 bases from J, the gap between germline ends came to 10 bases. Per germline, CDR1 SEHNR and CDR2 FQNEAQ (reference sequence). This CDR3 has 15 amino acids. The CDR3, as DNA: TGTGCCAGCAGCTTAAATACAGGGATGAACACTGAAGCTTTCTTT. This gives the protein CASSLNTGMNTEAFF.

This chain links TRBV7-2 with TRBJ1-6; no clear D. CDR3 length: 12 amino acids. From germline, CDR1 is SGHTA and CDR2 FQGNSA. Deletions cut 3 bases from V and 11 bases from J, with 8 bases between. The CDR3 bases are TGTGCCAGCAGCTTGTCCTCTCCACCCCTCCACTTT. This encodes CASSLSSPPLHF.

This rearrangement joins TRBV23-1 to TRBJ1-1; D is perhaps TRBD1 (6 bases). TRBV23-1 counts as an open reading frame of uncertain function. V shed 2 bases and J shed 1 base, with 20 bases lying between them. The CDR3 runs to 18 residues. The CDR3 DNA reads as TGCGCCAGCAGTCAACCGCGAACAGGGCACTTCCCGAACACTGAAGCTTTCTTT. Its protein is CASSQPRTGHFPNTEAFF.

The rearrangement uses TRBV5-4 and TRBJ2-1; D possibly corresponds to TRBD2 (5 bases). The CDR3 sequence is 14 residues long. With 2 bases removed from V and 4 bases from J, the gap between germline ends came to 10 bases. Per the germline V gene, CDR1 is SGHNT and CDR2 is YYREEE (reference sequence). CDR3 nucleotides: TGTGCCAGCAGCTTCAGCGGATTATACAATGAGCAGTTCTTC. Encoded protein: CASSFSGLYNEQFF.

The chain joins TRBV27 to TRBJ1-5, with 10 nucleotides matching TRBD1. With V trimmed by 7 bases and J by 4 bases, 7 bases remained unmatched. CDR3 length: 15 residues. Germline values: CDR1 MNHEY, CDR2 SMNVEV (reference sequence). CDR3 nucleotides: TGTGCCAGCATGAGGGACAGGGGATCGAATCAGCCCCAGCATTTT. This codes for CASMRDRGSNQPQHF.

J is TRBJ2-7 and V is TRBV5-1; 8 bases line up with TRBD1. Trimming removed 2 bases from V and 4 bases from J; junction bases left unmatched: 5. The germline V gene encodes CDR1 SGHRS and CDR2 YFSETQ. CDR3 size: 14 residues. CDR3 sequence reads: CASSFGGQGYEQYF. CDR3 nucleotides: TGCGCCAGCAGCTTTGGTGGACAGGGATACGAGCAGTACTTC.

CDR3 loop: CASSLSGIQNSPLHF. The DNA for the CDR3 is TGTGCCAGCAGCTTATCCGGGATCCAAAATTCACCCCTCCACTTT. The rearrangement uses TRBV11-2 and TRBJ1-6, with D hard to call. Trimming took 2 bases from V and 7 from J, leaving 12 bases between them. Germline V gives CDR1 SGHAT, CDR2 FQNNGV. This CDR3 contains 15 residues.

Details on this clone: The junction differs from germline at one of its ends, possibly a read error. The chain employs TRBV5-1 and TRBJ1-2, with a tentative D call TRBD1 (5 bases). Germline loops: CDR1 SGHRS, CDR2 YFSETQ. The CDR3 contains 13 residues. The CDR3, as DNA: TGTGCCAGCACCCCCGAAAGGGGTCGAGGCTACACCTTC. Translation: CASTPERGRGYTF.

The V gene is TRBV28, the J gene TRBJ2-2, with 14 bases fitting TRBD2. This CDR3 comprises 15 residues. V lost 10 bases to trimming and J lost 7 bases; unmatched junction nucleotides: 8. Germline assignment: CDR1 MDHEN and CDR2 SYDVKM. The CDR3 spells CATRLAGGPGGELFF. The DNA of the CDR3 is TGTGCCACCCGACTAGCGGGAGGGCCCGGCGGGGAGCTGTTTTTT.

This rearrangement joins TRBV4-2 to TRBJ2-3; perhaps TRBD2 as D (7 bases). The ends were cut back, 0 bases at V and 2 bases at J, with 15 bases in the middle. This CDR3 comprises 17 residues. Germline values: CDR1 LGHNA, CDR2 YNFKEQ. The CDR3 is CASSQEGAGDVTDTQYF. The CDR3 DNA reads as TGTGCCAGCAGCCAAGAGGGGGCGGGGGACGTCACAGATACGCAGTATTTT.

The chain recombines TRBV3-1 (or the pseudogene TRBV3-2) with TRBJ2-3; 9 positions match TRBD2. Germline V gene data show CDR1 as LGHDT and CDR2 as YNNKEL (reference sequence). The V and J ends lost 3 bases and 8 bases, in that order; junction bases with no gene match: 6. The CDR3 consists of 14 residues. CDR3 DNA sequence: TGTGCCAGCAGCCAGCGGGGGGGAGGTAGTACGCAGTATTTT. Amino acid sequence: CASSQRGGGSTQYF.

The chain joins TRBV7-9 to TRBJ2-2; 7 nucleotides align to TRBD2. The CDR3 is 16 residues long. The V gene end was trimmed by 7 bases and the J gene end by 4 bases; junction bases not matched to a gene: 12. The germline V gene encodes CDR1 SEHNR and CDR2 FQNEAQ (reference sequence). CDR3 in DNA: TGTGCCAGCAACATATGGGGGGGGGAGGGCACCGGGGAGCTGTTTTTT. Its translation is CASNIWGGEGTGELFF. Using reference TRBV7-9 and TRBJ2-2 for the parts outside the CDR3, the full variable domain is DTGVSQNPRHKITKRGQNVTFRCDPISEHNRLYWYRQTLGQGPEFLTYFQNEAQLEKSRLLSDRFSAERPKGSFSTLEIQRTEQGDSAMYLCASNIWGGEGTGELFFGEGSRLTVL.